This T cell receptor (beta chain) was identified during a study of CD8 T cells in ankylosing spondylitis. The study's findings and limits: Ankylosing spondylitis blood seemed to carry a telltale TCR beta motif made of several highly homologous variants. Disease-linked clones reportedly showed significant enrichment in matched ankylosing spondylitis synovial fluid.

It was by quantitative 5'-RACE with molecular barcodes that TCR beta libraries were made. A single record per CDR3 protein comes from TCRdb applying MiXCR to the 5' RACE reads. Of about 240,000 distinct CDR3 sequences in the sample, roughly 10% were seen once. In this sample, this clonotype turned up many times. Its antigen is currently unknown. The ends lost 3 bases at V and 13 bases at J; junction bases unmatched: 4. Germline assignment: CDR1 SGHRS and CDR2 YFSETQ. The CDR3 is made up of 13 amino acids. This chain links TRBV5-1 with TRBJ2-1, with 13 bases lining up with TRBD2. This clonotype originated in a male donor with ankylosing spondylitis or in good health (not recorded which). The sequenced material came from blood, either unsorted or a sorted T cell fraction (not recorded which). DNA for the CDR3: TGCGCCAGCAGCTGGACTAGCGGGAGCCCCCAGTTCTTC. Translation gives CASSWTSGSPQFF. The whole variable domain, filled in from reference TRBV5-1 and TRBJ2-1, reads KAGVTQTPRYLIKTRGQQVTLSCSPISGHRSVSWYQQTPGQGLQFLFEYFSETQRNKGNFPGRFSGRQFSNSRSEMNVSTLELGDSALYLCASSWTSGSPQFFGPGTRLTVL.